This TCR beta chain was sequenced during a study of blood T cell repertoires in COVID-19. For the study at large: Spain, Italy and the United States supplied samples that represented acute and convalescent COVID-19.

Generated by immunoSEQ multiplex PCR, the TCRdb table keeps only in-frame clones and is missing some. This sample has some 50,000 clones, with 68% found just once. Per germline, CDR1 KGHSH and CDR2 LQKENI. This CDR3 is built from 17 residues. V was clipped by 3 bases and J by 12 bases; unmatched bases: 17. Sequencing input: peripheral blood. The chain uses TRBV18 and TRBJ1-4; 9 nucleotides match TRBD1. This receptor was obtained from a woman aged 65 to 85 with acute or convalescent COVID-19. The CDR3 DNA reads TGTGCCAGCTCACCTTCCCGTGTGGGGACAGGGCGGAACGAACTGTTTTTT. Translating gives CASSPSRVGTGRNELFF.